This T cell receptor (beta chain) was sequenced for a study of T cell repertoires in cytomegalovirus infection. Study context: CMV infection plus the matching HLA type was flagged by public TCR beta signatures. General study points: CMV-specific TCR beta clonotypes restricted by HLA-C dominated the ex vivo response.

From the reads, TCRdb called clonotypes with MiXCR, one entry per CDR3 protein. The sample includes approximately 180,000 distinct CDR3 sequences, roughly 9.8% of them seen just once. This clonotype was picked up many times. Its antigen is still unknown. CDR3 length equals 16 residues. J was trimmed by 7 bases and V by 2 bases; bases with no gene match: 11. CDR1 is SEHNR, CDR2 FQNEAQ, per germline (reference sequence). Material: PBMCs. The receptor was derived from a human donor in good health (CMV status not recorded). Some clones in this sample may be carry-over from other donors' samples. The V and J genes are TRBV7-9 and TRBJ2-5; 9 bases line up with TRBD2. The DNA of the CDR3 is TGTGCCAGCAGCTTAACCGGGACTAGCCTCAGAGGGACCCAGTACTTC. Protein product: CASSLTGTSLRGTQYF. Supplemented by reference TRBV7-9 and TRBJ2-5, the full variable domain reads DTGVSQNPRHKITKRGQNVTFRCDPISEHNRLYWYRQTLGQGPEFLTYFQNEAQLEKSRLLSDRFSAERPKGSFSTLEIQRTEQGDSAMYLCASSLTGTSLRGTQYFGPGTRLLVL.